This TCR beta chain was sequenced for a study of OX40 agonist ivuxolimab in advanced cancers. V was pared by 3 bases and J by 1 base, with 9 bases between. The CDR3 contains 15 residues. Germline-derived CDR1 and CDR2 are MNHEY and SMNVEV (reference sequence). Libraries were prepared by immunoSEQ multiplex PCR; TCRdb keeps only in-frame clonotypes and omits some of them. The data show 55,000 to 80,000 clones, roughly 80% seen once. The sequence derives from an adult with an advanced solid tumor such as melanoma, head and neck, liver or kidney cancer. The chain couples TRBV27 to TRBJ2-2; D uncertain. The source material was CD4+ or CD8+ T cells sorted from blood, sampled in a trial of the OX40 agonist ivuxolimab. CDR3 protein: CASSLSLVNTGELFF. Written as DNA, the CDR3 is TGTGCCAGCAGTTTGAGCCTAGTGAACACCGGGGAGCTGTTTTTT.